Sequencing of this T cell receptor beta chain was carried out in a study of T-cell memory formation after mild COVID-19. The ends were cut back, 4 bases at V and 6 bases at J, with 24 bases in the middle. The CDR3 is 17 amino acids. Germline loops: CDR1 MGHDK, CDR2 SYGVNS. This clonotype was recorded a few times. TCRdb re-analysed the 5' RACE reads in MiXCR, keeping a single row per CDR3 protein. The sample has about 560,000 distinct CDR3 sequences; less than 25% are singletons. V usage is TRBV25-1 and J usage is TRBJ1-2; a weak D match, TRBD1 (6 bases). Sequenced: PBMCs or a T cell subset sorted from them (not recorded which). The TCR comes from an adult woman who had mild COVID-19 (a few samples of this study predate the infection). Cell type and time point are not known. The CDR3, as DNA: TGTGCCAGCAGTGGGGGACACACATTATCTCCTCGGGATGGCTACACCTTC. The encoded protein is CASSGGHTLSPRDGYTF.